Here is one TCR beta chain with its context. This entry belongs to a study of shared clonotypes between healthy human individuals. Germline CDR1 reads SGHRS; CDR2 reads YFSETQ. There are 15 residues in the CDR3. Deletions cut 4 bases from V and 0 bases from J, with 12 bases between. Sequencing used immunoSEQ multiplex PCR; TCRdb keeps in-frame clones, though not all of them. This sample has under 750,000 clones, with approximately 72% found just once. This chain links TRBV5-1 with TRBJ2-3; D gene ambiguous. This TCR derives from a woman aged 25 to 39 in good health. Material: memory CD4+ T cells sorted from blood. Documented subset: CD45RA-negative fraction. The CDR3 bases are TGCGCCAGCAGCCGGATCATAGGGAGCACAGATACGCAGTATTTT. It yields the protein CASSRIIGSTDTQYF.